These T cell receptor beta chains were read from a single sample in a study of blood T cell repertoires in COVID-19. Some clones are missing from TCRdb's copy, which holds only in-frame ones; the method was immunoSEQ multiplex PCR. This table holds under 300,000 clones, around 78% found once. Material: peripheral blood. These receptors originate from a man aged 55 to 69 who had recovered from COVID-19. The CDR3 runs from the conserved cysteine through the conserved F or W. D genes are given only for firm matches. Clone size is stated in some rows and not others, as once, few, many or a class when expanded.

j_call v_call clone_size d_call cdr3_nt cdr3_aa
TRBJ1-5 TRBV5-1 - - TGCGCCAGCAGCACGGGGTTGGGCAATCAGCCCCAGCATTTT CASSTGLGNQPQHF
TRBJ1-3 TRBV7-2 - - TGTGCCAGCAGCAGACAGATTCTAGGCTCTGGAAACACCATATATTTT CASSRQILGSGNTIYF
TRBJ2-2 TRBV7-8 - TRBD1 TGTGCCAGCAGCTCCCGACAGGGGGCCGGGGAGCTGTTTTTT CASSSRQGAGELFF
TRBJ2-1 TRBV28 - - TGTGCCAGCAGTCCCCTTAGGGGAGGTGGCTACAATGAGCAGTTCTTC CASSPLRGGGYNEQFF
TRBJ2-1 TRBV5-4 many TRBD2 TGTGCCAGCAGCCGAAATAGCGGGGCGGGGTTCTTC CASSRNSGAGFF
TRBJ2-3 TRBV5-4 - TRBD1 TGTGCCAGCAGCCGGACAGGGAACACAGATACGCAGTATTTT CASSRTGNTDTQYF
TRBJ2-7 TRBV3-1/TRBV3-2 - TRBD2 TGTGCCAGCAGCCAACGCGGACTAGCGGGAAGGGAGCAGTACTTC CASSQRGLAGREQYF
TRBJ2-3 TRBV11-2 - TRBD2 TGTGCCAGCAGCTTATGGTCGGGTGGGGCTAGCGGGAGTGGAGATACGCAGTATTTT CASSLWSGGASGSGDTQYF
TRBJ1-2 TRBV7-9 - - TGTGCCAGCAGCCTTCGGGACACAGGGTTTATCCCCTTC CASSLRDTGFIPF
TRBJ2-7 TRBV13 - - TGTGCCAGCAGTTTAAGGCGGGGGCCCCTCTACGAGCAGTACTTC CASSLRRGPLYEQYF
TRBJ2-7 TRBV28 - TRBD1 TGTGCCAGCAGTTCACCCGGGACAGCCACCTACGAGCAGTACTTC CASSSPGTATYEQYF
TRBJ2-7 TRBV4-1 - TRBD1 TGCGCCAGCAGCCATCGGGACAGCCGGGTCTACGAGCAGTACTTC CASSHRDSRVYEQYF
TRBJ2-3 TRBV3-1/TRBV3-2 - TRBD2 TGTGCCAGCAGCCAAGATAGACTAGCGGGAACAGATACGCAGTATTTT CASSQDRLAGTDTQYF
TRBJ2-1 TRBV19 - TRBD1 TGTGCCAGTGGCCGCACGGGACAGGGGGGTTACAATGAGCAGTTCTTC CASGRTGQGGYNEQFF
TRBJ2-7 TRBV7-8 once TRBD1 TGTGCCAGCAGCCGGAGGGACAGGAGCTCCTACGAGCAGTACTTC CASSRRDRSSYEQYF
TRBJ1-3 TRBV5-1 - - TGCGCCAGCAGCCCGGGCGGGACCGCGGGAAACACCATATATTTT CASSPGGTAGNTIYF
TRBJ2-7 TRBV12-1 - - TGTGCCAGCAGCTTTAGCTTCGGACAGAGCTACGAGCAGTACTTC CASSFSFGQSYEQYF
TRBJ2-3 TRBV5-1 - TRBD2 TGCGCCAGCAGCTTTGGGCCGCCGGGGGGGACAGATACGCAGTATTTT CASSFGPPGGTDTQYF
TRBJ1-1 TRBV6-2/TRBV6-3 once TRBD1 TGTGCCAGCAGTTACATCGGTGACAGGGGACAGAACACTGAAGCTTTCTTT CASSYIGDRGQNTEAFF
TRBJ2-2 TRBV19 many - TGTGCCAGTACTGGCGGGGGCCTCACCGGGGAGCTGTTTTTT CASTGGGLTGELFF